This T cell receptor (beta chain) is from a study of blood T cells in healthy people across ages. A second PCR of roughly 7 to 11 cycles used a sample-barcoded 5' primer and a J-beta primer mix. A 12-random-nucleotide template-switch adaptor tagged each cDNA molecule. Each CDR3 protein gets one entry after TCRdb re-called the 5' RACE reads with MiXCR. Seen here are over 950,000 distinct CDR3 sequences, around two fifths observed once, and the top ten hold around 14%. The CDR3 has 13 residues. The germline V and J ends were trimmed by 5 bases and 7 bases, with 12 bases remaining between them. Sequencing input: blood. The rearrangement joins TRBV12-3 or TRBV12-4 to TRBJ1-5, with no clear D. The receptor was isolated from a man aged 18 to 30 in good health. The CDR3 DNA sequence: TGTGCCAGCAGTGACGTCGTGATCCAGCCCCAGCATTTT. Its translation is CASSDVVIQPQHF.